This T cell receptor beta chain was sequenced for a study of blood T cells in healthy people across ages. This CDR3 is built from 16 residues. Germline CDR1 is SGHDT and CDR2 is YYEEEE. Trimming stripped 1 base from V and 13 bases from J, with 24 bases between. The second PCR ran about 6 to 12 cycles with a sample-barcoded 5' primer and J-beta primers. TCRdb recomputed calls from the 5' RACE reads with MiXCR, one row per CDR3 protein. The sample consists of around 1,600,000 distinct CDR3 sequences, 42% of them appearing once. Study results and limitations: TCR beta diversity was tightly associated with the proportion of naive T cells. Getting older went along with TCR beta diversity per million T cells dropping roughly linearly. In long-lived donors, naive CD4+ cell counts and diversity exceeded those of aged donors. Diversity was estimated from one million T cells, and these estimates were considered underestimates.

As concerns this clonotype: No antigen is known for it.

This TCR was sampled from a woman aged 18-29 years in good health. The sample comprised blood. V gene TRBV5-6 combines with J gene TRBJ2-1; D is possibly TRBD2 (6 bases). The chain's CDR3 is CASSLNTGVGTKTQFF. The CDR3 DNA follows: TGTGCCAGCAGCTTGAATACGGGGGTTGGAACTAAGACCCAGTTCTTC. The whole variable domain, remainder taken from reference TRBV5-6 and TRBJ2-1, is DAGVTQSPTHLIKTRGQQVTLRCSPKSGHDTVSWYQQALGQGPQFIFQYYEEEERQRGNFPDRFSGHQFPNYSSELNVNALLLGDSALYLCASSLNTGVGTKTQFFGPGTRLTVL.